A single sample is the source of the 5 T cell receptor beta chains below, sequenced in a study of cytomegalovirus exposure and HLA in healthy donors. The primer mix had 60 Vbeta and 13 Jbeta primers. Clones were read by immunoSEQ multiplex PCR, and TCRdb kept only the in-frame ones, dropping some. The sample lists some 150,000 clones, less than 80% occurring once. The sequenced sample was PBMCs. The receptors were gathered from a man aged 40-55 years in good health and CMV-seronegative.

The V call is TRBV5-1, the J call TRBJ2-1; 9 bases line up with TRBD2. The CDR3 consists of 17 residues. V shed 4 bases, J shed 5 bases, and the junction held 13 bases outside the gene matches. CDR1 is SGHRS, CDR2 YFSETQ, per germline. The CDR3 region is CASSPQPTSGSHNEQFF. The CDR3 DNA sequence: TGCGCCAGCAGCCCCCAACCGACTAGCGGTTCCCACAATGAGCAGTTCTTC.

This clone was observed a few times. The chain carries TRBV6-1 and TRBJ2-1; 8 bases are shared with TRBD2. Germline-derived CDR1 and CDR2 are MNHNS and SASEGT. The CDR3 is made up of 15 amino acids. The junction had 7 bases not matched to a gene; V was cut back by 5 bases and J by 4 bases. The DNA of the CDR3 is TGTGCCAGCAGTCCAGCGGGAGAGGGGTACAATGAGCAGTTCTTC. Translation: CASSPAGEGYNEQFF.

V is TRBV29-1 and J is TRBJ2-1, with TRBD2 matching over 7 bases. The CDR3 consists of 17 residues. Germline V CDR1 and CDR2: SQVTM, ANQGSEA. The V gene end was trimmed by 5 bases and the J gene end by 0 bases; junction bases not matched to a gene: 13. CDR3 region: CSVLGWEGPSSYNEQFF. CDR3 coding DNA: TGCAGCGTTCTTGGATGGGAGGGGCCGAGCTCCTACAATGAGCAGTTCTTC.

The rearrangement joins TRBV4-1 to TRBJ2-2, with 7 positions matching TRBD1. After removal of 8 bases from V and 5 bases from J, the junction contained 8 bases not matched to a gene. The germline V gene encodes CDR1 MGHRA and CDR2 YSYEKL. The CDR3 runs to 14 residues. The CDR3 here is CASGPGQRTGELFF. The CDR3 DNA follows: TGCGCCAGCGGACCGGGACAGCGAACCGGGGAGCTGTTTTTT.

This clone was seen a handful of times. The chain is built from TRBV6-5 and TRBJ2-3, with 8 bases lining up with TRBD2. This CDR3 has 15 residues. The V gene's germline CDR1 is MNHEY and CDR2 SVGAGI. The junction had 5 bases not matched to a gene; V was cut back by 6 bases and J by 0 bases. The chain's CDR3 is CASRETSGSTDTQYF. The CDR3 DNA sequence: TGTGCCAGCAGAGAAACTAGCGGCAGCACAGATACGCAGTATTTT.